This T cell receptor beta chain stems from a study of shared clonotypes between healthy human individuals. Turning to the study itself: Per donor, three plates held CD4 naive cells, three held CD4 memory, two held CD8 naive and one held CD8 memory.

Produced via immunoSEQ multiplex PCR; TCRdb's table is partial and in-frame only. Seen here are over 2 million clones, about 95% observed once, and the top ten hold roughly 1%. CD45RO-negative, CCR7-selected cells formed the naive CD8 fraction, which excluded terminally differentiated effector memory CD45RA+ cells. The sequence was obtained from a young man in good health. Sample: naive CD8+ T cells sorted from blood.

The CDR3 here is CASSLLSGFDEQYF. The CDR3 DNA sequence: TGTGCCAGCAGTTTATTGTCTGGGTTTGACGAGCAGTACTTC. V and J are TRBV27 and TRBJ2-7, with D unclear. The CDR3 has 14 residues. V was pared by 1 base and J by 5 bases, with 12 bases between. Germline V lookup: CDR1 MNHEY, CDR2 SMNVEV (reference sequence).